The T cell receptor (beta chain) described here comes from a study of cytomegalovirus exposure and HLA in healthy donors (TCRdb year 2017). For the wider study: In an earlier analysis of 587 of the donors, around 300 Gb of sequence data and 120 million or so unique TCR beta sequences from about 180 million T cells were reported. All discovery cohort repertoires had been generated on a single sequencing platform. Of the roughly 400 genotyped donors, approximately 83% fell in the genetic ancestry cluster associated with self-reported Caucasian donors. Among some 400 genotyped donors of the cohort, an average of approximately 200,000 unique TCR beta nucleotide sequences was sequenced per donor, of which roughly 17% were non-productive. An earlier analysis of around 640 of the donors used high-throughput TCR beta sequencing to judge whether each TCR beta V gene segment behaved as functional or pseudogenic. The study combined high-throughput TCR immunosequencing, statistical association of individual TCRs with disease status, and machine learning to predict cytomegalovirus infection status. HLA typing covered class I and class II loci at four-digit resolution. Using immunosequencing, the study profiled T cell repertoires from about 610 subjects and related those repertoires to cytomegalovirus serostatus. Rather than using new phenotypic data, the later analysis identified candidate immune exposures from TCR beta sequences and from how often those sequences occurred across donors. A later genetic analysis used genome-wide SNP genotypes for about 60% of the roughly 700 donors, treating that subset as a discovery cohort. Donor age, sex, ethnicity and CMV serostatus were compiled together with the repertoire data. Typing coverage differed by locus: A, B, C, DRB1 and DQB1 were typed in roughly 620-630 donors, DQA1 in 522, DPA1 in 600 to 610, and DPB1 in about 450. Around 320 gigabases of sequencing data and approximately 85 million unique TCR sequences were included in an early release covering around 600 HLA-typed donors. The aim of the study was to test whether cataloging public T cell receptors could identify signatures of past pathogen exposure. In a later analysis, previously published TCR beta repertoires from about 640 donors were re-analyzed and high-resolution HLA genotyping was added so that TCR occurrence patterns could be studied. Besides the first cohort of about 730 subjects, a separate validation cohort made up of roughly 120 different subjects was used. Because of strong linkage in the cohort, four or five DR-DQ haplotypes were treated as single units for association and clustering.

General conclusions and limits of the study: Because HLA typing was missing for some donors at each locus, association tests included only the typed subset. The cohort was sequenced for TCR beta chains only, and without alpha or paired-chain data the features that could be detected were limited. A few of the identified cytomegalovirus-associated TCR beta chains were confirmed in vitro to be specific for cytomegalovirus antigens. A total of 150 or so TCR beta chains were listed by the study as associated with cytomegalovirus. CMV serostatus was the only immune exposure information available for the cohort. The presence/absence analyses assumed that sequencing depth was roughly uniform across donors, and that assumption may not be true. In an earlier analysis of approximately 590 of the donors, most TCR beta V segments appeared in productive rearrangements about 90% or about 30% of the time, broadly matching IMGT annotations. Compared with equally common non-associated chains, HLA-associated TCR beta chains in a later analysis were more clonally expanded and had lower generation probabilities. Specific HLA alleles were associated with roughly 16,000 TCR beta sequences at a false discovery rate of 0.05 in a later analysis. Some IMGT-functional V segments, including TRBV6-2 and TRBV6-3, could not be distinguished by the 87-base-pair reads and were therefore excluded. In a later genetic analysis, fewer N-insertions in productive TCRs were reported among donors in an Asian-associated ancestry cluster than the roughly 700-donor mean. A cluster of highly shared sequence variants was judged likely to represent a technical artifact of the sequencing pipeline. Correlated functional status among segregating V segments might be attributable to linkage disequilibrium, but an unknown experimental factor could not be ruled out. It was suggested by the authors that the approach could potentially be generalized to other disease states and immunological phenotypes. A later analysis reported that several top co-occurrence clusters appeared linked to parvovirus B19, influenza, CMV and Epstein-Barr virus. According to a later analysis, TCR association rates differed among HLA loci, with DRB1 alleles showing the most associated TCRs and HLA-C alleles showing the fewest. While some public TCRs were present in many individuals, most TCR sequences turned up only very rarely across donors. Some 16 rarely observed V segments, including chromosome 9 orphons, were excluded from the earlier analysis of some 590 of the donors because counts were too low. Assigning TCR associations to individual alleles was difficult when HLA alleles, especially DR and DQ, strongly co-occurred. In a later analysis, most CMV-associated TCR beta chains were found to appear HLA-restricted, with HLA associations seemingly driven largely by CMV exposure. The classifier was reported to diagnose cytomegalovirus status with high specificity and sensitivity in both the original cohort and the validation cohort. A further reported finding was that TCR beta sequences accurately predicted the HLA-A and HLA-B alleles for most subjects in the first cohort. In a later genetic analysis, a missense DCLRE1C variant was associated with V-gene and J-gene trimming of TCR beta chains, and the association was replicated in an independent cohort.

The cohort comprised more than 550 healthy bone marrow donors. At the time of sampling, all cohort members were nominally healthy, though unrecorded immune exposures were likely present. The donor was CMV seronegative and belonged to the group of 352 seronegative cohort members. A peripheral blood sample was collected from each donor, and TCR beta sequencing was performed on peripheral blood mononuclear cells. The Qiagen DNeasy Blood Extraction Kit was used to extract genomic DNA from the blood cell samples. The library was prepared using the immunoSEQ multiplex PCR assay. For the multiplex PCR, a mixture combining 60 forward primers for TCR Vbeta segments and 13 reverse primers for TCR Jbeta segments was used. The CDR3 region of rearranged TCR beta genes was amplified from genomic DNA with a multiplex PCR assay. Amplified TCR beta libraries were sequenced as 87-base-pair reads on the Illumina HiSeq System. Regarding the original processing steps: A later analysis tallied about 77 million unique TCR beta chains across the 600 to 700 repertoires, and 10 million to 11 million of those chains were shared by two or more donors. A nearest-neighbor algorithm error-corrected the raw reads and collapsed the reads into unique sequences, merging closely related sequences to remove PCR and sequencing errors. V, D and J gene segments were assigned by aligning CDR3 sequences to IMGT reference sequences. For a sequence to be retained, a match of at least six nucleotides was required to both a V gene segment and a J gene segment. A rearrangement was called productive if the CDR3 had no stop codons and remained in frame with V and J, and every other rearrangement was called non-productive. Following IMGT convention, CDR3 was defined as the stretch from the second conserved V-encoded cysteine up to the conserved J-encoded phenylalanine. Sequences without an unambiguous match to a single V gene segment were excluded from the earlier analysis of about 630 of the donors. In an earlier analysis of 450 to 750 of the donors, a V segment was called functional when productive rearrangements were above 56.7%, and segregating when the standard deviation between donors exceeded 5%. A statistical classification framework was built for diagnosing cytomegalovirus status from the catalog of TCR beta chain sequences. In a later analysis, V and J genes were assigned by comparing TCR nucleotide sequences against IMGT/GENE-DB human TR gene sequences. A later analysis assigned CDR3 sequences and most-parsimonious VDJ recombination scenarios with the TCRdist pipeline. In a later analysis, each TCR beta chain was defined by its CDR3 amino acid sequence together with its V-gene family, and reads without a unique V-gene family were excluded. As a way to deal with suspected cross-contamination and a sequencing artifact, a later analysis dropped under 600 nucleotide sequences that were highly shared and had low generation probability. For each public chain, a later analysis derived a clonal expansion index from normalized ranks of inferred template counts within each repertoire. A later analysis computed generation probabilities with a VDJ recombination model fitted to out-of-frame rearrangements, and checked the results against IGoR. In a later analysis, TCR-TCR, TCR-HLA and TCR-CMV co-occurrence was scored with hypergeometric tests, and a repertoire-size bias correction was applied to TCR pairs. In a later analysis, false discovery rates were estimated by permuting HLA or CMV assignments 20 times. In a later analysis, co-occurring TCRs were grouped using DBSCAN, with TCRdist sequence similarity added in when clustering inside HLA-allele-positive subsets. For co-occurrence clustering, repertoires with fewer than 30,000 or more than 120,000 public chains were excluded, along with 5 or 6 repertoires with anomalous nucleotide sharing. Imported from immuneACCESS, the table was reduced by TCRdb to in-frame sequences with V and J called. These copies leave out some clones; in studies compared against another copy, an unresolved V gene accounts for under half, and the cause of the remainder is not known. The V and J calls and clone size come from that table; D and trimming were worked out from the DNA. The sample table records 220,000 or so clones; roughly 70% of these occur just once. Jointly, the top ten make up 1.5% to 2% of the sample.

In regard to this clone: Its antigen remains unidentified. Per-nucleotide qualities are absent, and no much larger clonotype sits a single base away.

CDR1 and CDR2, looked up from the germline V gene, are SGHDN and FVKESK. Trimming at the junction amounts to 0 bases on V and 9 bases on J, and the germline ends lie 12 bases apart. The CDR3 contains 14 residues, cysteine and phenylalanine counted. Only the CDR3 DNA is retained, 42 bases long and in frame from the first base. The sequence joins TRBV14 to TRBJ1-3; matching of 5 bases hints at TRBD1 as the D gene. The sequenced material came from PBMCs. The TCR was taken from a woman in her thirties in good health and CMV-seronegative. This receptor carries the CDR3 CASSQDLREVTIYF. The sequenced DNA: TGTGCCAGCAGCCAAGATCTCAGGGAAGTCACCATATATTTT.